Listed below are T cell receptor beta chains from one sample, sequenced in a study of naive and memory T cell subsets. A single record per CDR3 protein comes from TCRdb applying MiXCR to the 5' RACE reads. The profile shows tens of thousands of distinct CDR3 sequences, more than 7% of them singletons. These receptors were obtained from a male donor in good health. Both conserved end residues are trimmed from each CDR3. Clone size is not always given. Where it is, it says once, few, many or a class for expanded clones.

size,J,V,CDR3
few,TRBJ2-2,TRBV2,ASRGLLNTGELF
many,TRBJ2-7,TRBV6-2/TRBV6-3,ASSPPGPTYEQY
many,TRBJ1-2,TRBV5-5,ASSPGQGGYGYT
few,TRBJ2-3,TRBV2,ASSDGPTGQY
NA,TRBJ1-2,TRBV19,ASSTTGGSGYT